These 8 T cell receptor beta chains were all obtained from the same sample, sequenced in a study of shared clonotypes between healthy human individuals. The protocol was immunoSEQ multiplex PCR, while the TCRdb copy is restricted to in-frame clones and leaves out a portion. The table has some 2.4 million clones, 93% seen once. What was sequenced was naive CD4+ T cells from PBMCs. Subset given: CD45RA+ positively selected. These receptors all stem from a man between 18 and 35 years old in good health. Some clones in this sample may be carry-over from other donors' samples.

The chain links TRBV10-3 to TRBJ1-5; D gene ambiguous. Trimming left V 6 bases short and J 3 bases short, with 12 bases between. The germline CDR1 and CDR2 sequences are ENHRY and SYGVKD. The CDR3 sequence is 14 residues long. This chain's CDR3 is CAISGRADNQPQHF. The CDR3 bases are TGTGCCATCAGCGGGAGAGCAGACAATCAGCCCCAGCATTTT.

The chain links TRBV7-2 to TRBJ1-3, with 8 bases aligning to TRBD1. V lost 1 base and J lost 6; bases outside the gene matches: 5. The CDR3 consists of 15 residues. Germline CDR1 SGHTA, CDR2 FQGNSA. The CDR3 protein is CASSLGTGSANTIYF. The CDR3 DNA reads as TGTGCCAGCAGCTTAGGGACAGGGTCCGCAAACACCATATATTTT. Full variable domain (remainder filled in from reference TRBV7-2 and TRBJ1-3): GAGVSQSPSNKVTEKGKDVELRCDPISGHTALYWYRQSLGQGLEFLIYFQGNSAPDKSGLPSDRFSAERTGGSVSTLTIQRTQQEDSAVYLCASSLGTGSANTIYFGEGSWLTVV.

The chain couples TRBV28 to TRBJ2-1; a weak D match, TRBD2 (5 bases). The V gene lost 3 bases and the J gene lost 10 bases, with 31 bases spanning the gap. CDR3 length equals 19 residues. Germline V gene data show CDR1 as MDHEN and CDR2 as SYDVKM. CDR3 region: CASSLVPPVAGSEVWEQFF. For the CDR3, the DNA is TGTGCCAGCAGTTTGGTTCCCCCGGTTGCGGGTAGCGAAGTGTGGGAGCAGTTCTTC.

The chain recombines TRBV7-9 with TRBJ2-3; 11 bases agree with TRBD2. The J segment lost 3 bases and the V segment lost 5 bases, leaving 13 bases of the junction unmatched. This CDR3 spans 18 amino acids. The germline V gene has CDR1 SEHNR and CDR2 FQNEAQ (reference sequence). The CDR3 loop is CASSVTGGRLAGTDTQYF. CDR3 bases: TGTGCCAGCAGCGTAACAGGGGGGCGACTAGCGGGAACAGATACGCAGTATTTT.

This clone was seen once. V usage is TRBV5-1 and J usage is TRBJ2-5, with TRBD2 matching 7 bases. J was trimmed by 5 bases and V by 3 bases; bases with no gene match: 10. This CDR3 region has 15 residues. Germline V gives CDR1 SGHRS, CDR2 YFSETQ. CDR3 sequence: CASSSTTSAGETQYF. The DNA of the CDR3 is TGCGCCAGCAGCTCTACTACTAGCGCGGGGGAGACCCAGTACTTC.

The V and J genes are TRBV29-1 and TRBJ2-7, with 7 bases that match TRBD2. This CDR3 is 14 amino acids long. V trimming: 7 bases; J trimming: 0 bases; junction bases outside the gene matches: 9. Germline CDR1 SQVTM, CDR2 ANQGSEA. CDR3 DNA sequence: TGCAGCGCCCAATTACCGGGGGGCTCCTACGAGCAGTACTTC. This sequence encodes CSAQLPGGSYEQYF.

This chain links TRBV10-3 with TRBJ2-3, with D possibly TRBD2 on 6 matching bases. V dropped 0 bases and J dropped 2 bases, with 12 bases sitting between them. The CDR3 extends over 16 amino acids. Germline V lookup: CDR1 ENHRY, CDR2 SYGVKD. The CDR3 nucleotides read TGTGCCATCAGTGAGTCTGGCGGGACTCTCACAGATACGCAGTATTTT. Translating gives CAISESGGTLTDTQYF.

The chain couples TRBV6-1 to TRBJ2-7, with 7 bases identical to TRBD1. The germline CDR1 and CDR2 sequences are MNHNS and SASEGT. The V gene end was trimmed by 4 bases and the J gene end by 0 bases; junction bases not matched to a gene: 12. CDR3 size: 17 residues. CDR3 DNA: TGTGCCAGCAGTGGGGGGATTGGGACAGAAGTCTCCTACGAGCAGTACTTC. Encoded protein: CASSGGIGTEVSYEQYF.